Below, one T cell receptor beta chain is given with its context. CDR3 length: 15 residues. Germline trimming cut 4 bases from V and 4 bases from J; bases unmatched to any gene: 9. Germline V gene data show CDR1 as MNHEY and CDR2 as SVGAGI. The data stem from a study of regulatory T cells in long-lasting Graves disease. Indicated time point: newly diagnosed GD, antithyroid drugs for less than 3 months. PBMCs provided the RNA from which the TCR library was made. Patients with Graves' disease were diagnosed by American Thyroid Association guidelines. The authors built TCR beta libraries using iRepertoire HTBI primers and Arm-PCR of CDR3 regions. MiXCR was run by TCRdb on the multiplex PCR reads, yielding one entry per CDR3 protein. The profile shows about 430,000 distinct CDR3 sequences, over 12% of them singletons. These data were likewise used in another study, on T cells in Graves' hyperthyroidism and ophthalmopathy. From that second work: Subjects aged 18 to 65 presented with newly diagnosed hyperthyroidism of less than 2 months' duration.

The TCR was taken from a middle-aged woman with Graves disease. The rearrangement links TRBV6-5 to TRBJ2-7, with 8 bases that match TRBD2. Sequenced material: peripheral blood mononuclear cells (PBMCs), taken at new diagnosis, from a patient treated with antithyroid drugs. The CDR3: CASSCFGLASYEQYF. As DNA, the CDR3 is TGTGCCAGCAGTTGCTTCGGACTAGCTAGTTACGAGCAGTACTTC.